The 5 T cell receptor beta chains in this list originate from one sample, sequenced in a study of blood T cell repertoires in COVID-19. The table came from immunoSEQ multiplex PCR; TCRdb's copy has only in-frame clones and leaves some out. The data hold roughly 300,000 clones, with 70% to 90% observed a single time. The material sequenced was peripheral blood. The receptor set was obtained from a man between 18 and 29 years old who had recovered from COVID-19.

Concerning this clone: Its ends do not fully match the called genes, so a read error is possible. The chain uses TRBV7-7 and TRBJ2-1; D perhaps matches TRBD2 (6 bases). CDR1 and CDR2 from the germline V gene are SSHAT and FNYEAQ (reference sequence). The CDR3 is made up of 15 amino acids. CDR3 nucleotides: TGTGCTAGCAGCCCCCCGGGACTCCCTCTTTCGGAGCAGTTCTTC. Encoded protein: CASSPPGLPLSEQFF.

The chain has TRBV10-3 and TRBJ2-7; D possibly corresponds to TRBD1 (6 bases). Trimming stripped 2 bases from V and 6 bases from J, with 8 bases between. The germline CDR1 and CDR2 sequences are ENHRY and SYGVKD. This CDR3 is built from 12 residues. The CDR3 DNA sequence: TGTGCCATCAGTGAGAAGGGGGTCGAGCAGTACTTC. It yields the protein CAISEKGVEQYF.

This clone has only one observation. J is TRBJ1-1 and V is TRBV11-2, with D perhaps TRBD1 (6 bases). Trimming removed 5 bases at V and 2 bases at J, with 12 bases between. Germline V gene sequence: CDR1 SGHAT, CDR2 FQNNGV. The CDR3 is 14 residues long. This CDR3 is CASSVTGLNTEAFF. In DNA, the CDR3 is TGTGCCAGCAGCGTCACAGGGTTAAACACTGAAGCTTTCTTT.

The chain links TRBV6-2 or TRBV6-3 to TRBJ1-1; D is ambiguous. V gave up 3 bases and J gave up 1 base, with 15 bases separating them. The CDR3 has 16 residues. CDR1 MNHEY and CDR2 SVGEGT come from the germline V gene. CDR3 sequence (DNA): TGTGCCAGCAGTTATCAATCGCCCGTCAGGAACACTGAAGCTTTCTTT. Translating gives CASSYQSPVRNTEAFF.

This clone was recorded once. This rearrangement joins TRBV25-1 to TRBJ2-2; D perhaps matches TRBD1 (7 bases). The CDR3 runs 16 residues. V lost 5 bases and J lost 5, with 18 bases in between. Germline loops: CDR1 MGHDK, CDR2 SYGVNS. CDR3 residues: CASSPSGGTETGELFF. The CDR3 coding sequence is TGTGCCAGCAGTCCCAGCGGAGGGACAGAAACCGGGGAGCTGTTTTTT.